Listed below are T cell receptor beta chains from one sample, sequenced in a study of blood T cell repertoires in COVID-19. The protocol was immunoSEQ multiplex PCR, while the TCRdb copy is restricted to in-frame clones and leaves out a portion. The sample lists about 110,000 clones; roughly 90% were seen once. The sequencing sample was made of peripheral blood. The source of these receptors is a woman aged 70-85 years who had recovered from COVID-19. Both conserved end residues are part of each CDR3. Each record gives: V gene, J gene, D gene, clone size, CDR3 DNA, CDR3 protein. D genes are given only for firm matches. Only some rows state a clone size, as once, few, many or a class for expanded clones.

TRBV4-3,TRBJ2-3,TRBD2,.,TGCGCCAGCAGTTACAACATCCCGACTAGCGGGTCAGCAGATACGCAGTATTTT,CASSYNIPTSGSADTQYF
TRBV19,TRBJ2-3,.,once,TGTGCCAGTAGTATCGGACAGTCGATTAGCACAGATACGCAGTATTTT,CASSIGQSISTDTQYF
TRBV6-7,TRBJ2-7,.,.,TGTGCCACCTACAGTCCCTACGAGCAGTACTTC,CATYSPYEQYF
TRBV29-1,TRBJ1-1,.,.,TGCAGCGTTGAACATCTGGAGAGTTACACTGAAGCTTTCTTT,CSVEHLESYTEAFF
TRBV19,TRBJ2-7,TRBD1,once,TGTGCCAGTGGACAGGTCTACGAGCAGTACTTC,CASGQVYEQYF
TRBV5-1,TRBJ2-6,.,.,TGCGCCAGCAGCCCGGGACTCCTCTCTGGGGCCAACGTCCTGACTTTC,CASSPGLLSGANVLTF
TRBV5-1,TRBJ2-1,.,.,TGCGCCAGCAGCTTCAGCGGAAGTTACAATGAGCAGTTCTTC,CASSFSGSYNEQFF
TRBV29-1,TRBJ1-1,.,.,TGCAGCGTTGGTGGAGGGGCCACCATATGGGGGGCTTTCTTT,CSVGGGATIWGAFF
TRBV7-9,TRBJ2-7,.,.,TGTGCCAGCAGCGCCACCGGGACATGGGGGACCTACGAGCAGTACTTC,CASSATGTWGTYEQYF
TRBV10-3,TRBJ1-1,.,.,TGTGCCATCAGTGAGTCGACCGGGAAGGGGAACACTGAAGCTTTCTTT,CAISESTGKGNTEAFF
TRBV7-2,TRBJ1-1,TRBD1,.,TGTGCCAGCAGCTCAAAAATGACAGGGGTTAACACTGAAGCTTTCTTT,CASSSKMTGVNTEAFF
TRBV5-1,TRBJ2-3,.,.,TGCGCCAGCAGCTTGGCAAGCGGGAGCACAGATACGCAGTATTTT,CASSLASGSTDTQYF
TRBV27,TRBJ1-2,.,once,TGTGCCAGCAGTTTTGGGGAGGGGGTTACTGGCTACACCTTC,CASSFGEGVTGYTF
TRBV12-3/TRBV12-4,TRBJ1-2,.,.,TGTGCCAGCAGCCCCGGGACACTGTATGGCTACACCTTC,CASSPGTLYGYTF
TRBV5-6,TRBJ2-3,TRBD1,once,TGTGCCAGCAGACAGGGGGCCTCCCCAGATACGCAGTATTTT,CASRQGASPDTQYF
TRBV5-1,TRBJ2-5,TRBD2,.,TGCGCCAGCAGCTTGGGACTAGCGGGGAGAGAGACCCAGTACTTC,CASSLGLAGRETQYF
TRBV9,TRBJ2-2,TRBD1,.,TGTGCCAGCAGCGGAGTCCCGGGACAGCCGAACACCGGGGAGCTGTTTTTT,CASSGVPGQPNTGELFF
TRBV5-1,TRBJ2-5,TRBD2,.,TGCGCCAGCAGCTTGAGCGGGGGCCGGGAGACCCAGTACTTC,CASSLSGGRETQYF
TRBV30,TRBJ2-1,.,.,TGTGCCTTAGGACTTTACAATGAGCAGTTCTTC,CALGLYNEQFF
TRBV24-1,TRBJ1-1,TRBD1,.,TGTGCCACCACCCGAGCCCAGGGGGTGAACACTGAAGCTTTCTTT,CATTRAQGVNTEAFF
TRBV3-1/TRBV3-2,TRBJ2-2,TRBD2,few,TGTGCCAGCAGCCAGGGAGGGGCAGGGGAGCTGTTTTTT,CASSQGGAGELFF
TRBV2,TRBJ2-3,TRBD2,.,TGTGCCAGCAGGGGACTAGCGGGATGGGTGGGCACGCAGTATTTT,CASRGLAGWVGTQYF
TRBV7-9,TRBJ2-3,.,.,TGTGCCAGCAGCCCAAACACAGATACGCAGTATTTT,CASSPNTDTQYF
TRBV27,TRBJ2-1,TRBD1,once,TGTGCCAGCAGTTCGACAGGGGGGGCTTACAATGAGCAGTTCTTC,CASSSTGGAYNEQFF
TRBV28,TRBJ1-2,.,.,TGTGCCAGCAGCCTACAGGGTACCTATGGCTACACCTTC,CASSLQGTYGYTF
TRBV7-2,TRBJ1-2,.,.,TGTGCCAGCGTCCGGGGATCAGCTAACTATGGCTACACCTTC,CASVRGSANYGYTF